Each of the 12 T cell receptor beta chains below was sequenced from the same sample in a study of blood T cell repertoires in COVID-19. Generated by immunoSEQ multiplex PCR, the TCRdb table keeps only in-frame clones and is missing some. This table holds about 120,000 clones, 60% to 80% found once. The specimen sequenced was peripheral blood. All receptors come from a man in his fifties or sixties with acute or convalescent COVID-19.

The chain carries TRBV19 and TRBJ1-5; D is ambiguous. Trimming removed 4 bases from V and 7 bases from J, with 14 bases in between. The CDR3 is 14 amino acids. Germline V gene lookup returns CDR1 LNHDA and CDR2 SQIVND (reference sequence). CDR3 nucleotides: TGTGCCAGTAGTACCTCCCTTGGAGTCCAGCCCCAGCATTTT. Its translation is CASSTSLGVQPQHF. The complete variable domain, with remaining parts taken from reference TRBV19 and TRBJ1-5, reads DGGITQSPKYLFRKEGQNVTLSCEQNLNHDAMYWYRQDPGQGLRLIYYSQIVNDFQKGDIAEGYSVSREKKESFPLTVTSAQKNPTAFYLCASSTSLGVQPQHFGDGTRLSIL.

The V call is TRBV18, the J call TRBJ1-6; 7 nucleotides align to TRBD1. This CDR3 is built from 14 residues. J was trimmed by 7 bases and V by 6 bases; bases with no gene match: 6. Per the germline V gene, CDR1 is KGHSH and CDR2 is LQKENI. The DNA of the CDR3 is TGTGCCAGCTCGAAGGACAGGACGAATTCACCCCTCCACTTT. Protein product: CASSKDRTNSPLHF. Together with reference TRBV18 and TRBJ1-6, the CDR3 gives the full variable domain: NAGVMQNPRHLVRRRGQEARLRCSPMKGHSHVYWYRQLPEEGLKFMVYLQKENIIDESGMPKERFSAEFPKEGPSILRIQQVVRGDSAAYFCASSKDRTNSPLHFGNGTRLTVT.

This chain uses TRBV19 with TRBJ2-4, with a weak D call TRBD1 (5 bases). With 9 bases removed from V and 0 bases from J, the gap between germline ends came to 12 bases. Germline assignment: CDR1 LNHDA and CDR2 SQIVND (reference sequence). CDR3 length: 14 residues. This CDR3 is CARETVLAKNIQYF. The CDR3 nucleotides read TGTGCCAGGGAGACAGTTCTAGCCAAAAACATTCAGTACTTC.

The chain is built from TRBV6-5 and TRBJ2-7; TRBD2 might be the D (5 bases). V was trimmed by 2 bases and J by 0 bases, leaving 14 bases between them. Germline assignment: CDR1 MNHEY and CDR2 SVGAGI. CDR3 length: 16 amino acids. CDR3 in amino acids: CASSYIRGTYSYEQYF. Written as DNA, the CDR3 is TGTGCCAGCAGTTACATTCGGGGTACCTACTCCTACGAGCAGTACTTC.

J is TRBJ2-5 and V is TRBV19; D might be TRBD2 (5 bases). The CDR3 is made up of 16 amino acids. V lost 2 bases and J lost 0, with 13 bases in between. Germline V CDR1 and CDR2: LNHDA, SQIVND (reference sequence). The CDR3 DNA sequence: TGTGCCAGTAGTATAAGTAGCGCCCGGTACCAAGAGACCCAGTACTTC. Its protein product is CASSISSARYQETQYF.

The J gene is TRBJ2-7, the V gene TRBV7-9; maybe TRBD1 (6 bases). Germline V lookup: CDR1 SEHNR, CDR2 FQNEAQ (reference sequence). This CDR3 is 16 amino acids long. V lost 4 bases and J 2 bases, leaving 18 bases between the germline ends. The CDR3 loop is CASSSPEAGDPYEQYF. Written as DNA, the CDR3 is TGTGCCAGCAGCTCCCCCGAGGCAGGGGACCCCTACGAGCAGTACTTC.

This chain connects TRBV6-5 to TRBJ2-3, with 7 bases fitting TRBD2. Germline assignment: CDR1 MNHEY and CDR2 SVGAGI. With 2 bases clipped from V and 6 bases from J, the junction kept 8 bases outside the gene matches. The CDR3 is 15 amino acids. Here the CDR3 reads CASSYEWTRTDTQYF. For the CDR3, the DNA is TGTGCCAGCAGTTACGAGTGGACTAGGACTGATACGCAGTATTTT.

This rearrangement joins TRBV6-5 to TRBJ1-2, with D possibly being TRBD1 (6 bases). The CDR3 has 12 residues. Per germline, CDR1 MNHEY and CDR2 SVGAGI. V gave up 6 bases and J gave up 5 bases, with 10 bases separating them. The CDR3 nucleotides read TGTGCCAGCAGAGTCAGGGGTTATGGCTACACCTTC. It is translated as CASRVRGYGYTF.

This chain joins TRBV2 and TRBJ2-2, with a possible D match to TRBD2 (5 bases). Germline CDR1 SNHLY, CDR2 FYNNEI. V lost 4 bases and J 6 bases, leaving 9 bases between the germline ends. CDR3 length equals 13 residues. CDR3: CASSVGRPGELFF. The CDR3 region has the DNA TGTGCCAGCAGTGTGGGGAGACCCGGGGAGCTGTTTTTT.

The gene calls are TRBV13 and TRBJ1-1, with a possible D match to TRBD1 (5 bases). CDR1 and CDR2 (germline): PRHDT, FYEKMQ (reference sequence). V was trimmed by 10 bases and J by 4 bases, leaving 13 bases between them. The CDR3 sequence is 12 residues long. DNA of the CDR3: TGTGCCACCGGGGACTGGGCCACTGAAGCTTTCTTT. It is translated as CATGDWATEAFF. The full variable domain, completed using reference TRBV13 and TRBJ1-1, is AAGVIQSPRHLIKEKRETATLKCYPIPRHDTVYWYQQGPGQDPQFLISFYEKMQSDKGSIPDRFSAQQFSDYHSELNMSSLELGDSALYFCATGDWATEAFFGQGTRLTVV.

The rearrangement joins TRBV20-1 to TRBJ1-2; no definite D call. The CDR3 length is 14 residues. Germline V gene data show CDR1 as DFQATT and CDR2 as SNEGSKA (reference sequence). The ends were cut back, 3 bases at V and 0 bases at J, with 11 bases in the middle. CDR3 nucleotides: TGCAGTGCTAGTGGGGTCGGAGCTAACTATGGCTACACCTTC. This encodes CSASGVGANYGYTF.

This chain joins TRBV25-1 and TRBJ2-2, with 7 bases matching TRBD2. CDR3 length equals 15 residues. V shed 7 bases, J shed 0 bases, and the junction held 5 bases outside the gene matches. Germline CDR1 is MGHDK and CDR2 is SYGVNS. The CDR3 nucleotides read TGTGCCAGCATCCGCAGCGGGGCGAACACCGGGGAGCTGTTTTTT. It codes for CASIRSGANTGELFF.